Shown below are 18 T cell receptor beta chains from a single sample sequenced in a study of T cell responses to AZD1222 COVID-19 vaccine. The data were produced by immunoSEQ multiplex PCR, yet TCRdb's version contains in-frame clones alone and is incomplete. The repertoire holds 250,000 to 300,000 clones, with 94% as singletons. Material: peripheral blood, obtained 28 days after the second AZD1222 dose. The origin of the receptors is an adult who received the AZD1222 COVID-19 vaccine.

This chain connects TRBV18 to TRBJ1-5; 7 nucleotides agree with TRBD1. Germline CDR1 and CDR2: KGHSH and LQKENI. The CDR3 totals 16 residues. V lost 2 bases and J lost 6; bases outside the gene matches: 10. In DNA form, the CDR3 reads TGTGCCAGCTCACCAAGCTTAACAGGGGACGGTCAGCCCCAGCATTTT. Its translation is CASSPSLTGDGQPQHF.

The CDR3 spells CASSLKIFSGASTGELFF. The CDR3 DNA is TGTGCCAGCAGCCTTAAAATATTCTCGGGGGCGAGCACCGGGGAGCTGTTTTTT. This chain uses TRBV3-1 (or the pseudogene TRBV3-2) with TRBJ2-2; the D gene could be TRBD1 or TRBD2 (6 bases each). The CDR3 is 18 residues long. Per the germline V gene, CDR1 is LGHDT and CDR2 is YNNKEL (reference sequence). V lost 4 bases to trimming and J lost 4 bases, with 22 bases between them.

The chain joins TRBV5-1 to TRBJ1-4; perhaps TRBD1 as D (6 bases). Between the trimmed V and J ends, which lost 1 base and 6 bases, there was a span of 10 bases. This CDR3 spans 14 amino acids. Germline-derived CDR1 and CDR2 are SGHRS and YFSETQ. The CDR3 DNA follows: TGCGCCAGCAGCTTGAACAGGGCTGATGAAAAACTGTTTTTT. This gives the protein CASSLNRADEKLFF.

The chain couples TRBV7-8 to TRBJ2-1, with D perhaps being TRBD1 or TRBD2 (5 bases each). This CDR3 contains 14 residues. Trimming stripped 5 bases from V and 2 bases from J, with 10 bases between. Germline V lookup: CDR1 SGHVS, CDR2 FQNEAQ. The CDR3 DNA reads TGTGCCAGCAGCCCTAGGGGAGCCTACAATGAGCAGTTCTTC. Amino acid sequence: CASSPRGAYNEQFF.

The genes are TRBV28 and TRBJ2-1; 7 bases are a match to TRBD1. The ends lost 4 bases at V and 6 bases at J; junction bases unmatched: 0. The CDR3 sequence is 12 residues long. Germline V CDR1 and CDR2: MDHEN, SYDVKM. For the CDR3, the DNA is TGTGCCAGCAGTTGGACAGGCAATGAGCAGTTCTTC. This codes for CASSWTGNEQFF.

The genes are TRBV4-1 and TRBJ1-3, with D perhaps matching TRBD1 (5 bases). V dropped 3 bases and J dropped 11 bases, with 20 bases sitting between them. CDR3 size: 15 residues. Per the germline V gene, CDR1 is MGHRA and CDR2 is YSYEKL. CDR3 region: CASSHPLGRERSIYF. CDR3 nucleotide sequence: TGCGCCAGCAGCCACCCCCTCGGCAGGGAGAGGTCCATATATTTT.

The rearrangement uses TRBV11-2 and TRBJ1-3, with D unclear. V lost 0 bases and J 4 bases, leaving 4 bases between the germline ends. The CDR3 has 13 residues. The V gene's germline CDR1 is SGHAT and CDR2 FQNNGV. Here the CDR3 reads CASSLEPGNTIYF. Written as DNA, the CDR3 is TGTGCCAGCAGCTTAGAACCAGGAAACACCATATATTTT. Variable domain in full (rest from reference TRBV11-2 and TRBJ1-3): EAGVAQSPRYKIIEKRQSVAFWCNPISGHATLYWYQQILGQGPKLLIQFQNNGVVDDSQLPKDRFSAERLKGVDSTLKIQPAKLEDSAVYLCASSLEPGNTIYFGEGSWLTVV.

The chain links TRBV4-2 to TRBJ2-7, with D perhaps matching TRBD1 (6 bases). Trimming cost V 4 bases and J 7 bases, with 17 bases left between them. The CDR3 has 14 amino acids. Germline-derived CDR1 and CDR2 are LGHNA and YNFKEQ. The CDR3 region has the DNA TGTGCCAGCAGCCCGTCTACAGGGTTTGGTGAGCAGTACTTC. Translated, it gives CASSPSTGFGEQYF.

V and J are TRBV4-2 and TRBJ1-1, with no clear D. Germline loops: CDR1 LGHNA, CDR2 YNFKEQ. The CDR3 sequence is 16 residues long. V lost 1 base, J lost 0 bases, and 12 bases lay in between. The CDR3 DNA sequence: TGTGCCAGCAGCCAAGTTCTAGGGAGGATGAACACTGAAGCTTTCTTT. Protein: CASSQVLGRMNTEAFF.

This clone was seen a handful of times. V usage is TRBV9 and J usage is TRBJ1-2, with D perhaps TRBD1 (6 bases). Trimming removed 0 bases at V and 4 bases at J, with 16 bases between. This CDR3 region has 16 residues. Germline V gene sequence: CDR1 SGDLS, CDR2 YYNGEE. CDR3: CASSVGIGGSGYGYTF. As DNA, the CDR3 is TGTGCCAGCAGCGTAGGCATAGGGGGGTCTGGCTATGGCTACACCTTC.

A single count supports this clone. CDR3 bases: TGCAGCGCCGTAGGGGCGGCGAACACTGAAGCTTTCTTT. Protein sequence: CSAVGAANTEAFF. J is TRBJ1-1 and V is TRBV29-1, with D perhaps TRBD1 (5 bases). With 7 bases removed from V and 1 base from J, the gap between germline ends came to 13 bases. Germline lookup yields CDR1 SQVTM and CDR2 ANQGSEA. This CDR3 is 13 amino acids long.

This chain links TRBV7-3 with TRBJ1-6; 9 bases map to TRBD1. This CDR3 comprises 13 residues. V lost 8 bases and J lost 5; bases outside the gene matches: 1. Germline CDR1 is SGHTA and CDR2 is FQGTGA. CDR3 in amino acids: CASGTGNNSPLHF. CDR3 DNA: TGTGCCAGCGGGACAGGGAATAATTCACCCCTCCACTTT.

The rearrangement uses TRBV18 and TRBJ2-7, with 11 bases identical to TRBD2. The germline CDR1 and CDR2 sequences are KGHSH and LQKENI. The CDR3 extends over 16 amino acids. V dropped 1 base and J dropped 0; count of bases not matched to a gene: 2. CDR3: CASSPLTSGSSYEQYF. CDR3 nucleotide sequence: TGTGCCAGCTCACCACTCACTAGCGGGAGCTCCTACGAGCAGTACTTC.

The chain is built from TRBV24-1 and TRBJ1-1, with TRBD1 matching 7 bases. V lost 3 bases to trimming and J lost 10 bases; unmatched junction nucleotides: 7. Germline-derived CDR1 and CDR2 are KGHDR and SFDVKD. The CDR3 is made up of 13 amino acids. The CDR3 is CATSDRTGIRAFF. In DNA, the CDR3 is TGTGCCACCAGTGATCGGACAGGCATAAGAGCTTTCTTT.

V usage is TRBV7-2 and J usage is TRBJ1-5; D remains unclear. The CDR3 consists of 15 residues. Trimming shortened V by 5 bases and J by 0 bases, and 11 bases separated the two germline ends. Germline CDR1 reads SGHTA; CDR2 reads FQGNSA. The CDR3 nucleotides read TGTGCCAGCAGCCCGAACTACAATAGCAATCAGCCCCAGCATTTT. Amino acid sequence: CASSPNYNSNQPQHF.

J is TRBJ1-2 and V is TRBV6-2 or TRBV6-3; TRBD1 is a possible D gene (5 bases). Trimming left V 5 bases short and J 4 bases short, with 17 bases between. The CDR3 runs to 15 residues. Looked up from germline, CDR1 is MNHEY and CDR2 is SVGEGT. CDR3 bases: TGTGCCAGCAGTATCCTGGGACCAGACCTCTATGGCTACACCTTC. Translating it yields CASSILGPDLYGYTF.

The J gene is TRBJ1-1, the V gene TRBV27; 7 nucleotides align to TRBD1. J was trimmed by 12 bases and V by 6 bases; bases with no gene match: 10. This CDR3 has 12 amino acids. Germline CDR1 is MNHEY and CDR2 is SMNVEV (reference sequence). CDR3 residues: CASSGGQLMTFF. The CDR3 DNA follows: TGTGCCAGCAGCGGGGGACAGCTCATGACTTTCTTT.

The genes are TRBV5-6 and TRBJ1-5, with D unresolved. CDR3 length: 15 amino acids. CDR1 and CDR2 (germline): SGHDT, YYEEEE. V lost 4 bases and J lost 0, with 11 bases in between. The CDR3 here is CASSATEYSNQPQHF. DNA for the CDR3: TGTGCCAGCAGCGCCACAGAGTATAGCAATCAGCCCCAGCATTTT.